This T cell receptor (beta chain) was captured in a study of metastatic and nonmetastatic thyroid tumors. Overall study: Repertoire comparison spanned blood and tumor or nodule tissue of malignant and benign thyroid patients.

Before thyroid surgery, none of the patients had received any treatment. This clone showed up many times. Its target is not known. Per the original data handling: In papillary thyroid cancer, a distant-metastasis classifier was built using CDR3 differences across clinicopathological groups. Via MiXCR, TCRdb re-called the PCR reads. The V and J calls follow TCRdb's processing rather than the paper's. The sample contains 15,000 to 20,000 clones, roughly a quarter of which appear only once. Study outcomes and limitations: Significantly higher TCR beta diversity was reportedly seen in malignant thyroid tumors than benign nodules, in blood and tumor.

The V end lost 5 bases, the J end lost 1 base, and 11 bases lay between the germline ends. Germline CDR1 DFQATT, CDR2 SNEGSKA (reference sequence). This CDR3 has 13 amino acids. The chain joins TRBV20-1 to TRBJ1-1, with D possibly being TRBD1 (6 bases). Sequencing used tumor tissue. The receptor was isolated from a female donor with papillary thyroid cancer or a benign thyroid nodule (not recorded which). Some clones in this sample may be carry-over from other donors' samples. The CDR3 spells CSAGDTTNTEAFF. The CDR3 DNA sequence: TGCAGTGCTGGGGACACCACGAACACTGAAGCTTTCTTT.